The present TCR beta chain was sequenced within a study of T cell repertoires in cytomegalovirus infection. Study summary: Matching HLA type, along with CMV infection, was indicated by public TCR beta signatures.

Notes on the study in general: Cumulated frequencies of public TCR beta families served to identify carriers of CMV plus the relevant HLA.

This clonotype was found a few times. Its antigen remains unknown. CDR1 is MNHEY, CDR2 SVGEGT, per germline. V gave up 2 bases and J gave up 5 bases, with 16 bases separating them. The CDR3 runs to 15 residues. A single record per CDR3 protein comes from TCRdb applying MiXCR to the reads. The sample has more than 150,000 distinct CDR3 sequences, about 21% seen once; the top ten hold just under 3%. The TCR originated in a human donor in good health (CMV status not recorded). Some clones in this sample may be carry-over from other donors' samples. The chain joins TRBV6-2 or TRBV6-3 to TRBJ2-7, with a weak D call TRBD1 (6 bases). The sample was PBMCs. CDR3 nucleotides: TGTGCCAGCAGTTACGTTTTTTGGGGGCAGAACGAGCAGTACTTC. Translation: CASSYVFWGQNEQYF.